This T cell receptor (beta chain) comes out of a study of memory CD4+ T cells and cytomegalovirus serostatus. Study-level points and caveats: Each of approximately 70 CMV-associated TCRbeta sequences occurred in one to five individuals.

Remarks on this clone: Its antigen is still unknown.

TCRdb's table, derived via immunoSEQ multiplex PCR, lists solely in-frame clones and lacks some. The repertoire holds fewer than 40,000 clones, roughly 85% seen once, with less than 6% in the top ten. The CDR3 is made up of 17 amino acids. V was clipped by 0 bases and J by 8 bases, with 23 bases between them. Germline V gene sequence: CDR1 SGDLS, CDR2 YYNGEE. Single viable CD3+CD4+CD8-CD45RO+ cells were sorted as the memory CD4+ T cells. The TCR comes from an adult in good health and CMV-seropositive. Input material: memory CD4+ T cells from blood. The chain recombines TRBV9 with TRBJ1-2; D gene unclear. The CDR3 loop reads CASSVVSVGQALRGYTF. As DNA, the CDR3 is TGTGCCAGCAGCGTAGTGAGTGTAGGGCAGGCGCTTCGGGGCTACACCTTC. The full variable domain, rest sourced from reference TRBV9 and TRBJ1-2, is DSGVTQTPKHLITATGQRVTLRCSPRSGDLSVYWYQQSLDQGLQFLIQYYNGEERAKGNILERFSAQQFPDLHSELNLSSLELGDSALYFCASSVVSVGQALRGYTFGSGTRLTVV.